This T cell receptor (beta chain) was captured in a study of shared clonotypes between healthy human individuals. In the case of this clone: At the DNA level, this CDR3 is encoded by other sequences in the same sample as well.

Sequencing was performed with immunoSEQ multiplex PCR; in TCRdb, only in-frame clones are kept and a portion is missing. This table has 2 million to 2.5 million clones, 85% to 95% appearing once. The V gene's germline CDR1 is SGHRS and CDR2 YFSETQ. With V trimmed by 5 bases and J by 2 bases, 6 bases remained unmatched. The CDR3 contains 15 residues. The chain uses TRBV5-1 and TRBJ2-7; TRBD2 aligns across 11 bases. Sequenced material: naive CD4+ T cells from PBMCs. As for subset: CD45RA+ positively selected. The TCR comes from a man between 18 and 29 years old in good health. Some clones in this sample may be carry-over from other donors' samples. CDR3 region: CASSSGTSGTYEQYF. In DNA, the CDR3 is TGCGCCAGCAGTTCCGGGACTAGCGGTACCTACGAGCAGTACTTC.